These 16 T cell receptor beta chains originate from one sample sequenced in a study of T cell responses to AZD1222 COVID-19 vaccine. Sequencing was performed with immunoSEQ multiplex PCR; in TCRdb, only in-frame clones are kept and a portion is missing. The table records 150,000 or so clones, around nine tenths of them present only once. The sample here was peripheral blood, taken on day 0 of AZD1222 vaccination. The source of these receptors is an adult in good health.

This clone was picked up one time. The CDR3 bases are TGTGCCAGCAGTTCCCAAGAGACCCAGTACTTC. It specifies CASSSQETQYF. J is TRBJ2-5 and V is TRBV28; D call uncertain. This CDR3 region has 11 residues. The V end lost 4 bases, the J end lost 1 base, and 1 base lay between the germline ends. The germline V gene has CDR1 MDHEN and CDR2 SYDVKM.

J is TRBJ2-2 and V is TRBV5-1; 14 positions agree with TRBD2. Germline loops: CDR1 SGHRS, CDR2 YFSETQ. CDR3 length: 17 amino acids. J was trimmed by 7 bases and V by 4 bases; bases with no gene match: 9. CDR3 nucleotide sequence: TGCGCCAGCAGCAGTAGGGGACTAGCGGGAGAAGGCGGGGAGCTGTTTTTT. Amino acids: CASSSRGLAGEGGELFF.

The J gene is TRBJ1-2, the V gene TRBV19; TRBD1 matches 12 bases. V trimming: 7 bases; J trimming: 4 bases; junction bases outside the gene matches: 19. The CDR3 runs to 19 residues. Germline CDR1 LNHDA, CDR2 SQIVND (reference sequence). CDR3 DNA: TGTGCCAGTACCCTAACTATCCGGGACAGGGGGCGTCATAGCTATGGCTACACCTTC. It encodes CASTLTIRDRGRHSYGYTF.

The rearrangement uses TRBV7-2 and TRBJ1-2, with a weak D call TRBD1 (5 bases). This CDR3 spans 18 amino acids. The V gene's germline CDR1 is SGHTA and CDR2 FQGNSA. Trimming removed 2 bases at V and 8 bases at J, with 27 bases between. The CDR3 DNA reads as TGTGCCAGCAGCTTACAGAGGGGCGGCCCGGGGGTGATTTCCGGCTACACCTTC. This encodes CASSLQRGGPGVISGYTF. Full variable domain (rest looked up from reference TRBV7-2 and TRBJ1-2): GAGVSQSPSNKVTEKGKDVELRCDPISGHTALYWYRQSLGQGLEFLIYFQGNSAPDKSGLPSDRFSAERTGGSVSTLTIQRTQQEDSAVYLCASSLQRGGPGVISGYTFGSGTRLTVV.

The J gene is TRBJ1-2, the V gene TRBV20-1; D is unresolved. Deletions cut 3 bases from V and 8 bases from J, with 10 bases between. This CDR3 has 11 amino acids. CDR1 is DFQATT, CDR2 SNEGSKA, per germline (reference sequence). The CDR3 reads CSARYPDGYTF. The CDR3 DNA follows: TGCAGTGCTAGGTACCCCGACGGCTACACCTTC.

V is TRBV5-4 and J is TRBJ2-5, with 13 bases aligning to TRBD2. With 4 bases clipped from V and 5 bases from J, the junction kept 2 bases outside the gene matches. The CDR3 is 14 residues long. Germline lookup yields CDR1 SGHNT and CDR2 YYREEE (reference sequence). The CDR3 DNA sequence: TGTGCCAGCAGCCCACTAGCGGGAGGGGAGACCCAGTACTTC. Translation: CASSPLAGGETQYF.

V is TRBV12-3 or TRBV12-4 and J is TRBJ2-1; D not resolved. The CDR3 length is 13 residues. V gave up 7 bases and J gave up 6 bases, with 13 bases separating them. DNA of the CDR3: TGTGCCAGCACCGAATTCCCCCGCAATGAGCAGTTCTTC. It translates to CASTEFPRNEQFF.

The V gene is TRBV7-2, the J gene TRBJ2-1, with D unresolved. CDR1 is SGHTA, CDR2 FQGNSA, per germline. This CDR3 has 15 amino acids. Trimming removed 2 bases from V and 9 bases from J, with 17 bases in between. The CDR3 loop is CASSLIAAPQSEQFF. The CDR3 DNA is TGTGCCAGCAGCTTAATCGCGGCCCCCCAAAGTGAGCAGTTCTTC.

The chain is built from TRBV11-2 and TRBJ1-3; 7 bases fit TRBD1. The length of the CDR3 is 14 residues. Germline V lookup: CDR1 SGHAT, CDR2 FQNNGV. Trimming cost V 5 bases and J 4 bases; bases outside gene matches: 5. Written as DNA, the CDR3 is TGTGCCAGCAGCCCGCTGACAGGGGGAAACACCATATATTTT. Protein product: CASSPLTGGNTIYF.

The J gene is TRBJ1-1, the V gene TRBV9; 7 bases line up with TRBD1. The CDR3 is 14 residues long. Per germline, CDR1 SGDLS and CDR2 YYNGEE. J lost 1 base, V lost 0 bases, and 0 bases had no gene match. CDR3 region: CASSVEGANTEAFF. DNA for the CDR3: TGTGCCAGCAGCGTAGAGGGGGCGAACACTGAAGCTTTCTTT.

The rearrangement joins TRBV18 to TRBJ2-1, with 9 bases identical to TRBD2. The length of the CDR3 is 17 residues. V lost 3 bases, J lost 2 bases, and 8 bases stayed unmatched. CDR1 and CDR2 (germline): KGHSH, LQKENI. The CDR3 loop is CASSPFLAGSPYNEQFF. CDR3 coding DNA: TGTGCCAGCTCACCCTTCCTAGCGGGAAGCCCCTACAATGAGCAGTTCTTC.

The chain uses TRBV6-5 and TRBJ2-5, with D perhaps matching TRBD1 (5 bases). The germline V gene has CDR1 MNHEY and CDR2 SVGAGI. The CDR3 extends over 15 amino acids. Trimming took 5 bases from V and 0 from J, leaving 13 bases between them. CDR3 loop: CASSKRTTYQETQYF. Here the CDR3 DNA reads TGTGCCAGCAGTAAACGGACAACTTACCAAGAGACCCAGTACTTC.

The rearrangement joins TRBV9 to TRBJ1-1, with a possible D match to TRBD1 (6 bases). The germline V gene has CDR1 SGDLS and CDR2 YYNGEE. The V gene lost 4 bases and the J gene lost 1 base, with 11 bases spanning the gap. The CDR3 extends over 14 amino acids. CDR3 in amino acids: CASSTGRRNTEAFF. DNA of the CDR3: TGTGCCAGCAGCACAGGGAGGCGGAACACTGAAGCTTTCTTT.

The chain is built from TRBV2 and TRBJ2-3, with D unclear. CDR1 SNHLY and CDR2 FYNNEI come from the germline V gene. There are 12 residues in the CDR3. Trimming stripped 5 bases from V and 2 bases from J, with 5 bases between. The DNA of the CDR3 is TGTGCCAGCAGTAAAAACACAGATACGCAGTATTTT. Translated, it gives CASSKNTDTQYF.

The chain couples TRBV5-1 to TRBJ2-2; TRBD2 aligns across 8 bases. The CDR3 runs 16 residues. Germline lookup yields CDR1 SGHRS and CDR2 YFSETQ. With 3 bases clipped from V and 9 bases from J, the junction kept 13 bases outside the gene matches. CDR3 nucleotides: TGCGCCAGCAGCTCCCGAGCGGGAGTCGAGTACAGGGAGCTGTTTTTT. Its translation: CASSSRAGVEYRELFF. Using reference TRBV5-1 and TRBJ2-2 for the parts outside the CDR3, the full variable domain is KAGVTQTPRYLIKTRGQQVTLSCSPISGHRSVSWYQQTPGQGLQFLFEYFSETQRNKGNFPGRFSGRQFSNSRSEMNVSTLELGDSALYLCASSSRAGVEYRELFFGEGSRLTVL.

This chain connects TRBV12-3 or TRBV12-4 to TRBJ1-4, with D possibly TRBD1 on 6 matching bases. With 9 bases removed from V and 8 bases from J, the gap between germline ends came to 16 bases. This CDR3 is built from 13 residues. The CDR3, as DNA: TGTGCCAGTGGAACAGGGTTATACGAAAAACTGTTTTTT. Translation gives CASGTGLYEKLFF.